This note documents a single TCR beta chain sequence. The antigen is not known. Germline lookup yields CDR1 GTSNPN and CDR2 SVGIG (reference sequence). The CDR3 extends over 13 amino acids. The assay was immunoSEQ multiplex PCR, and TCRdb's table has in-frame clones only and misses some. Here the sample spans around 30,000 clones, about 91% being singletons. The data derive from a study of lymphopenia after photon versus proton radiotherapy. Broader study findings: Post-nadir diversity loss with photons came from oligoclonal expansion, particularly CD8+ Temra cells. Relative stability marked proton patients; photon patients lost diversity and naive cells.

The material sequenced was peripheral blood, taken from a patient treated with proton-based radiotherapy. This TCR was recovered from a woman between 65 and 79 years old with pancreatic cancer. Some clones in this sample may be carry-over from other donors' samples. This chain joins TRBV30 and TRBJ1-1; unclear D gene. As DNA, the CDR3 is TGTGCATCAGAACACCAGGTGGGCACTGAAGCTTTCTTT. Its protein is CASEHQVGTEAFF.